This T cell receptor beta chain was observed in a study of OX40 agonist ivuxolimab in advanced cancers. Background on the study: The study gave patients intravenous ivuxolimab at 0.01 to 10 mg/kg every 2 weeks. The dose-escalation cohort had hepatocellular carcinoma, melanoma, renal cell or head and neck cancer. Overall study results and limits: Some nonresponders also had low normalized T-cell clonal expansion. Compared with CD4+, CD8+ T cells on average had more expanded clones.

Sequenced by immunoSEQ multiplex PCR; TCRdb stores in-frame clones only, minus some. The data contain over 90,000 clones, about 90% of them seen just once; the ten biggest clones take up just over 0.15%. Comments on this clone: The antigen is undetermined.

This specimen was CD4+ or CD8+ T cells sorted from blood, taken in a trial of the OX40 agonist ivuxolimab. This clonotype was obtained from an adult with an advanced solid tumor such as melanoma, head and neck, liver or kidney cancer.

The CDR3 sequence: CASTLGEGLFTDTQYF. The CDR3 coding sequence is TGTGCCAGCACCTTGGGGGAGGGGTTGTTCACAGATACGCAGTATTTT. V gene TRBV11-2 combines with J gene TRBJ2-3, with 7 bases identical to TRBD2. Unmatched junction bases numbered 12, after V lost 7 bases and J lost 2 bases. Germline V gene data show CDR1 as SGHAT and CDR2 as FQNNGV. The CDR3 totals 16 residues.